The source of this T cell receptor beta chain is a study of T cells in Graves' hyperthyroidism and ophthalmopathy (dated by TCRdb to between 2017 and 2020). Regarding the research as a whole: Peripheral blood samples were taken at the time of initial diagnosis, prior to any treatment. A discovery cohort of roughly 96 patients, about 40 with Graves' ophthalmopathy and about 58 with stable Graves' hyperthyroidism, was used to find distinguishing TCR V-J signatures. Prospective prediction of ophthalmopathy was tested in an independent validation cohort of approximately 19 hyperthyroidism patients and 17 patients who later progressed to ophthalmopathy. The 95 to 100 discovery patients were randomly divided into training and test sets at a 7:3 ratio. The study also compared thyroid tissue and blood T-cell repertoires from roughly 6 Graves' hyperthyroidism patients. After sampling, hyperthyroidism patients received methimazole starting at 30 mg daily, and ophthalmopathy patients received high-dose intravenous methylprednisolone. According to the paper, TCR Vbeta CDR3 sequencing was carried out on approximately 140 peripheral blood samples, which came from 40 to 45 ophthalmopathy, under 85 hyperthyroidism and about 17 progressor patients. Results the study describes overall, beyond this receptor: Most expanded thyroid clonotypes (frequency above 0.001) were also detected in blood, a finding suggesting that blood repertoires may reflect thyroid immune responses. Sample size was not statistically predetermined, and blinding of investigators to group allocation was not performed. In validation, the model predicted progression to ophthalmopathy a median of 6.5 months before onset, with about 64% sensitivity and almost 75% specificity. Ophthalmopathy was separated from stable hyperthyroidism by a 13 V-J signature model, with over 85% sensitivity and 81% to 83% specificity obtained in cross-validation and 80%/75% obtained in testing.

In the ophthalmopathy patients, disease was moderately to severely active, with a Clinical Activity Score of 3 or more, a NOSPECS grade of 4 or more, and a duration of less than 3 months. Patients with uncontrolled infections, other autoimmune diseases, pregnancy or lactation were excluded. Diagnoses relied on clinical symptoms, serum thyroxine and TRAb, thyroid ultrasound and orbital computed tomography. Ficoll-Paque density gradient centrifugation was used to isolate PBMCs from approximately 11 ml of fresh peripheral blood. Trizol reagent was used to extract total RNA, and RNA quality was then checked on an Agilent 2100 Bioanalyzer. The TCR beta CDR3 regions were amplified from the RNA transcripts. For the first round of RT-PCR on the TCR CDR3, the HTBI primer set was used together with the Qiagen OneStep RT-PCR kit. The libraries were constructed in a second round of multiplex PCR and then size-selected and purified. The libraries were sequenced on an Illumina HiSeq2000 using paired-end 100 bp reads. As for how the authors treated the data: SOAPnuke was used to process the raw data, throwing out any read that contained adapters or uncalled bases, had a mean Phred below 15, or lacked an exact constant-primer or identifier match. COPE v1.2.5 was used to merge high-quality paired reads, and clonotypes were defined as unique nucleotide sequences. Clonotypes were aligned to IMGT TRBV, TRBD and TRBJ reference segments using MiTCR v1.1. Only V-J combinations with frequency above 0.0001, covering about 99% of repertoires, were analysed. A TCS score was defined as the ratio of F50 (clonal expansion) to E x V (chaos), with BLOSUM62-based TCRdist applied between CDR3 peptides within each V-J. Welch's t-statistics and random forest reduced around 520 V-J features to some 14, which were used in a naive Bayes classifier (R e1071). TCRdb handled the public reads itself, with Q25 trimming in fastp and clone calling in MiXCR, and kept productive beta chains. Rows are unified per CDR3 protein, each entry keeping the most common DNA and genes. TCRdb assigned the V and J calls; the authors' analysis was not used. This sample is represented by about 520,000 distinct CDR3 sequences; around 22% of them were singletons. Approximately 11% of the sample is held by the ten biggest clonotypes.

This clonotype was detected only a few times. Its antigen is still unknown. One base away lies a much larger clone, so this may be a sequencing read error. V loses 11 bases of germline sequence and J loses 5 bases, and the interval between the two ends is 10 bases. The CDR3 starts with the cysteine, ends with the phenylalanine, and has 12 residues. The sequence is cut down to CDR3 DNA, 36 bases in frame from base 1. CDR1 and CDR2 (MNHEY, SVGEGT) derive from the germline V gene. The sample taken for sequencing was blood. The source is a woman in her 30s with Graves' ophthalmopathy. The sequence is built from TRBV6-2 or TRBV6-3 and TRBJ1-6; there is no confident call for the D gene. The DNA sequence is given as TGTGCCGGCACAGATAATAATTCACCCCTCCACTTT. It specifies CAGTDNNSPLHF.